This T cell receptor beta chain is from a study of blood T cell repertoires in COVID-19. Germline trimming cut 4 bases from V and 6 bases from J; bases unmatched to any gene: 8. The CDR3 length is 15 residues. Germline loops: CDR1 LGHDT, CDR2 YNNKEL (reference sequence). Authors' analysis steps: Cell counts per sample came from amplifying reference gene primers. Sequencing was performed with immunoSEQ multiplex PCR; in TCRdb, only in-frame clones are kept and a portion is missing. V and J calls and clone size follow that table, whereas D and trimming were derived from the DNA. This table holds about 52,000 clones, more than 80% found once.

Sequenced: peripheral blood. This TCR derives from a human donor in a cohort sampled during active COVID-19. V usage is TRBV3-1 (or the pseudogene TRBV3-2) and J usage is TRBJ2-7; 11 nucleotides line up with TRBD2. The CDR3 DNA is TGTGCCAGCAGCCCCGAGCTCCTAGCGGGAGGCGAGCAGTACTTC. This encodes CASSPELLAGGEQYF.